Listed here are 8 T cell receptor beta chains from one sample, sequenced in a study of identical twins (dated by TCRdb to the mid-2010s). The library was generated by 5' RACE. TCRdb records Illumina HiSeq 2000 as the sequencer. TCRdb cleaned the public reads at Q25 with fastp, built clones with MiXCR and kept in-frame beta chains. Every distinct CDR3 protein forms one entry, paired with its most common genes and DNA. A total of hundreds of thousands of distinct CDR3 sequences appear in this sample, about 7.3% of them only once. The ten biggest clones cover roughly 3.6% of the sample. The same specimen was also included in a second study, on yellow fever vaccine responses in identical twins.

The sample consisted of memory (CD45RO+) T cells sorted from blood. Explained via the paper, the cell subset or site label denotes: CD45RO+ enriched T cells. The receptors were gathered from a woman in her late teens or twenties in good health.

This clonotype was counted between two and nine times. This chain uses TRBV2 with TRBJ2-3; no clear D. The CDR3 has 14 residues. Per germline, CDR1 SNHLY and CDR2 FYNNEI. Trimming cost V 6 bases and J 6 bases, with 16 bases left between them. This chain's CDR3 is CASRGGLAMDTQYF. CDR3 coding DNA: TGTGCCAGCAGGGGCGGATTGGCCATGGATACGCAGTATTTT.

This rearrangement joins TRBV20-1 to TRBJ1-3; TRBD1 matches 7 bases. This CDR3 contains 16 residues. With V trimmed by 1 base and J by 0 bases, 6 bases remained unmatched. Germline CDR1 is DFQATT and CDR2 is SNEGSKA (reference sequence). The chain's CDR3 is CSARGQGVASGNTIYF. The CDR3 coding sequence is TGCAGTGCTAGAGGGCAGGGGGTCGCCTCTGGAAACACCATATATTTT.

The chain recombines TRBV3-1 with TRBJ2-1; possibly TRBD1 for D (5 bases). The CDR3 extends over 14 amino acids. Trimming shortened V by 3 bases and J by 5 bases, and 11 bases separated the two germline ends. CDR1 and CDR2 from the germline V gene are LGHDT and YNNKEL (reference sequence). CDR3 sequence (DNA): TGTGCCAGCAGCCACAGGGATGGGAACAATGAGCAGTTCTTC. The encoded protein is CASSHRDGNNEQFF.

This clonotype has more than one count but fewer than ten. The V and J genes are TRBV5-1 and TRBJ2-1; 7 bases fit TRBD1. This CDR3 contains 16 residues. Germline V lookup: CDR1 SGHRS, CDR2 YFSETQ. With V trimmed by 0 bases and J by 8 bases, 11 bases remained unmatched. CDR3: CASSLAGTGVPYEQFF. The CDR3 region has the DNA TGCGCCAGCAGCTTGGCCGGAACAGGGGTCCCGTATGAGCAGTTCTTC.

This clonotype was counted ten times or more. CDR3 bases: TGCGCCAGCAGCCCGGGACAGAACTATGGCTACACCTTC. Protein: CASSPGQNYGYTF. This rearrangement joins TRBV4-1 to TRBJ1-2; TRBD1 matches 7 bases. This CDR3 spans 13 amino acids. Unmatched junction bases numbered 1, after V lost 4 bases and J lost 2 bases. Germline V CDR1 and CDR2: MGHRA, YSYEKL.

This clonotype showed up just a few times. The genes are TRBV6-6 and TRBJ2-7, with D hard to call. Germline lookup yields CDR1 MNHNY and CDR2 SVGAGI (reference sequence). The CDR3 consists of 12 residues. Trimming took 5 bases from V and 4 from J, leaving 9 bases between them. The CDR3 nucleotides are TGTGCCAGCAGTGCCGTCGGTTACGAGCAGTACGTC. Translated, it gives CASSAVGYEQYV.

This chain joins TRBV12-3 or TRBV12-4 and TRBJ2-7; D possibly corresponds to TRBD1 (6 bases). Trimming cost V 5 bases and J 4 bases, with 15 bases left between them. The CDR3 runs 14 residues. CDR3 sequence reads: CASSTPGAAYEQYF. The CDR3 DNA is TGTGCCAGCAGTACACCAGGGGCAGCATACGAGCAGTACTTC.

At least ten counts were recorded for this clonotype. The chain has TRBV12-3 or TRBV12-4 and TRBJ2-7; D possibly corresponds to TRBD1 (6 bases). The CDR3 is 15 residues long. V lost 4 bases to trimming and J lost 3 bases, with 16 bases between them. The CDR3 protein is CASSSNSDRNYEQYF. In DNA form, the CDR3 reads TGTGCCAGCAGTTCAAACTCCGACAGGAACTACGAGCAGTACTTC.